Listed below are T cell receptor beta chains from one sample, sequenced in a study of shared clonotypes between healthy human individuals. TCRdb keeps only in-frame clones here, not all; method: immunoSEQ multiplex PCR. The table has millions of clones, about 92% seen once; the top ten hold 1.5% to 2%. The sample consisted of naive CD8+ T cells from PBMCs. These receptor sequences come from a man younger than 35 in good health. Some clones in this sample may be carry-over from other donors' samples. The CDR3 runs from the conserved cysteine through the conserved F or W. A D gene is named only where the DNA matches it firmly. Clone size is stated in some rows and not others, as once, few, many or a class when expanded.

.	TRBV5-6	TRBJ2-1	TRBD2	CASSLGTSGKIEFF	TGTGCCAGCAGCTTGGGGACTAGCGGGAAGATAGAGTTCTTC
.	TRBV30	TRBJ1-1	.	CAWSVQSGDEAFF	TGTGCCTGGAGTGTACAGTCCGGCGATGAAGCTTTCTTT
once	TRBV5-6	TRBJ2-3	.	CASSPPPGARADTQYF	TGTGCCAGCAGCCCACCCCCCGGGGCGAGGGCAGATACGCAGTATTTT
.	TRBV7-9	TRBJ2-1	TRBD2	CASSVASSGLNEQFF	TGTGCCAGCAGCGTAGCGTCTAGCGGGTTGAATGAGCAGTTCTTC
.	TRBV11-3	TRBJ2-2	.	CASSLERAGTGELFF	TGTGCCAGCAGCTTAGAAAGGGCCGGGACCGGGGAGCTGTTTTTT
.	TRBV28	TRBJ2-1	.	CASSWRGRAANEQFF	TGTGCCAGCAGTTGGAGGGGGCGGGCGGCAAATGAGCAGTTCTTC
.	TRBV7-3	TRBJ2-1	.	CASSLTEGNEQFF	TGTGCCAGCAGCTTAACGGAAGGAAATGAGCAGTTCTTC
.	TRBV9	TRBJ2-1	TRBD1	CASSAQDRGLNEQFF	TGTGCCAGCAGCGCCCAGGACAGGGGGCTTAATGAGCAGTTCTTC
.	TRBV4-2	TRBJ1-1	.	CASSQDVGLMNTEAFF	TGTGCCAGCAGCCAAGATGTTGGACTTATGAACACTGAAGCTTTCTTT
.	TRBV13	TRBJ2-3	TRBD2	CASSPSGSGDTQYF	TGTGCCAGCAGCCCCAGCGGGAGTGGGGATACGCAGTATTTT
.	TRBV10-2	TRBJ2-7	.	CASSEGFEQYF	TGCGCCAGCAGTGAAGGGTTTGAGCAGTACTTC
.	TRBV28	TRBJ2-1	.	CASSYPMDMGHEQFF	TGTGCCAGCAGTTACCCTATGGATATGGGCCATGAGCAGTTCTTC
.	TRBV7-9	TRBJ2-3	.	CASSVYLTDTQYF	TGTGCCAGCAGTGTATACCTCACAGATACGCAGTATTTT
once	TRBV19	TRBJ2-7	TRBD1	CASSNPGTGDEQYF	TGTGCCAGTAGTAATCCCGGGACAGGGGACGAGCAGTACTTC
.	TRBV5-4	TRBJ2-7	TRBD1	CASSFRDRQYQGTYEQYF	TGTGCCAGCAGCTTCCGGGACAGGCAATACCAAGGAACCTACGAGCAGTACTTC
.	TRBV29-1	TRBJ2-5	TRBD1	CSVPTGMETQYF	TGCAGCGTTCCGACAGGGATGGAGACCCAGTACTTC
.	TRBV7-6	TRBJ2-7	.	CASSQGEGNPSEQYF	TGTGCCAGCAGCCAAGGTGAAGGGAACCCTTCCGAGCAGTACTTC
.	TRBV4-1	TRBJ1-5	.	CASSQPGEGQPQHF	TGCGCCAGCAGCCAACCAGGGGAAGGTCAGCCCCAGCATTTT
.	TRBV27	TRBJ1-2	TRBD1	CASSLVGTGNYGYTF	TGTGCCAGCAGTTTGGTAGGGACAGGGAACTATGGCTACACCTTC
.	TRBV27	TRBJ1-5	.	CASSSSNPRAQHF	TGTGCCAGCAGTTCCTCCAATCCCAGAGCCCAGCATTTT
.	TRBV7-8	TRBJ2-2	TRBD1	CASEGQEMNTGELFF	TGTGCCAGCGAAGGACAGGAGATGAACACCGGGGAGCTGTTTTTT
.	TRBV6-5	TRBJ2-7	.	CASSYVDSYEQYF	TGTGCCAGCAGTTACGTGGACAGTTACGAGCAGTACTTC
.	TRBV5-1	TRBJ2-5	TRBD2	CASSQTSVEETQYF	TGCGCCAGCAGCCAAACTAGCGTTGAAGAGACCCAGTACTTC
.	TRBV9	TRBJ2-2	TRBD1	CASTWTGSGELFF	TGTGCCAGCACCTGGACAGGGTCCGGGGAGCTGTTTTTT
.	TRBV28	TRBJ2-7	TRBD1	CASSFGRTGTEQYF	TGTGCCAGCAGTTTTGGACGGACAGGGACCGAGCAGTACTTC
.	TRBV28	TRBJ2-3	TRBD2	CASSLGLAGGLDTQYF	TGTGCCAGCAGTTTGGGGTTAGCGGGAGGGTTAGATACGCAGTATTTT
.	TRBV7-9	TRBJ2-7	.	CASRSPGHNPYEQYF	TGTGCCAGCAGATCTCCGGGACACAACCCCTACGAGCAGTACTTC
.	TRBV28	TRBJ2-7	.	CASSPTLFVQEGWGEQYF	TGTGCCAGCAGTCCTACCCTCTTCGTCCAGGAAGGTTGGGGCGAGCAGTACTTC
.	TRBV4-2	TRBJ2-7	.	CASSQRDKSYEQYF	TGTGCCAGCAGCCAACGGGACAAATCCTACGAGCAGTACTTC
.	TRBV14	TRBJ2-3	TRBD1	CASSQDRGRPDTQYF	TGTGCCAGCAGCCAAGACAGGGGGCGTCCAGATACGCAGTATTTT
.	TRBV19	TRBJ1-2	TRBD1	CATIGQGNYGYTF	TGTGCCACCATAGGACAGGGTAACTATGGCTACACCTTC
few	TRBV2	TRBJ1-1	.	CASSDWDTEAFF	TGTGCCAGCAGCGACTGGGACACTGAAGCTTTCTTT
.	TRBV19	TRBJ2-2	.	CASNTLLDGELFF	TGTGCCAGTAATACTTTACTGGACGGGGAGCTGTTTTTT
once	TRBV27	TRBJ2-7	.	CASSWGSSSYEQYF	TGTGCCAGCAGTTGGGGTTCTAGCTCCTACGAGCAGTACTTC
.	TRBV4-1	TRBJ1-1	.	CASSPSGRNTEAFF	TGCGCCAGCAGCCCGTCGGGGAGGAACACTGAAGCTTTCTTT
.	TRBV4-2	TRBJ1-4	.	CASSLSGRSATNEKLFF	TGTGCCAGCAGCCTTTCGGGGCGGTCTGCAACTAATGAAAAACTGTTTTTT
.	TRBV19	TRBJ1-2	.	CASSKGTVYGYTF	TGTGCCAGTAGTAAAGGGACGGTCTATGGCTACACCTTC
.	TRBV6-5	TRBJ2-1	.	CASSYVRGVGEQFF	TGTGCCAGCAGTTACGTCAGGGGGGTCGGTGAGCAGTTCTTC
.	TRBV2	TRBJ2-1	TRBD1	CASSGIPGQGAISEQFF	TGTGCCAGCAGTGGAATCCCGGGACAGGGGGCTATATCCGAGCAGTTCTTC
.	TRBV15	TRBJ1-1	TRBD1	CATTQGARDTEAFF	TGTGCCACCACCCAGGGGGCGCGAGACACTGAAGCTTTCTTT
.	TRBV7-9	TRBJ2-3	.	CASSPREPNPDTQYF	TGTGCCAGCAGCCCCCGGGAACCGAACCCAGATACGCAGTATTTT
.	TRBV11-2	TRBJ2-1	TRBD2	CASSTSGKHNEQFF	TGTGCCAGCAGCACTAGCGGGAAGCACAATGAGCAGTTCTTC